Presented here are 32 T cell receptor beta chains from one specimen sequenced in a study of T-cell memory formation after mild COVID-19. Using its own MiXCR run on the 5' RACE reads, TCRdb lists one record per CDR3 protein. The sample records around 220,000 distinct CDR3 sequences, 16% being singletons. Sequenced sample: PBMCs or a T cell subset sorted from them (not recorded which). The receptors shown here come from a man younger than 35 who had mild COVID-19 (a few samples of this study predate the infection). Cell type and time point are not known.

Only a few counts were recorded for this clonotype. CDR3 bases: TGTGCCAGCAGCCAAGAAGTCCGGACAGGGAGTAACTATGGCTACACCTTC. Its protein is CASSQEVRTGSNYGYTF. The rearrangement links TRBV4-2 to TRBJ1-2; 8 bases align to TRBD1. J gave up 1 base and V 0 bases, and 7 bases lay outside the gene matches. CDR1 and CDR2 from the germline V gene are LGHNA and YNFKEQ. This CDR3 contains 17 residues.

This clonotype was counted between two and nine times. The genes are TRBV6-5 and TRBJ2-3; D perhaps matches TRBD1 (6 bases). Germline CDR1 is MNHEY and CDR2 is SVGAGI. V was trimmed by 6 bases and J by 3 bases, leaving 16 bases between them. The length of the CDR3 is 15 residues. DNA for the CDR3: TGTGCCAGCAGCCAGGGGTCGGGTGGTACAGATACGCAGTATTTT. Protein sequence: CASSQGSGGTDTQYF.

The rearrangement joins TRBV7-3 to TRBJ1-1; tentative D call: TRBD1 (5 bases). The length of the CDR3 is 15 residues. Germline V lookup: CDR1 SGHTA, CDR2 FQGTGA. Trimming took 2 bases from V and 1 from J, leaving 11 bases between them. CDR3 in amino acids: CASSLAGRENTEAFF. In nucleotides, the CDR3 is TGTGCCAGCAGCTTAGCAGGCAGGGAGAACACTGAAGCTTTCTTT.

The chain uses TRBV5-1 and TRBJ2-1; TRBD2 matches at 11 bases. With 4 bases clipped from V and 9 bases from J, the junction kept 12 bases outside the gene matches. The CDR3 sequence is 16 residues long. Germline V lookup: CDR1 SGHRS, CDR2 YFSETQ. CDR3 residues: CASSLLAGGSPVEQFF. The CDR3 DNA reads as TGCGCCAGCAGCCTTCTAGCGGGGGGCTCTCCCGTTGAGCAGTTCTTC.

This clonotype was picked up one time. This rearrangement joins TRBV7-2 to TRBJ1-2, with a tentative D call TRBD1 (5 bases). The CDR3 is 15 amino acids. Trimming stripped 3 bases from V and 6 bases from J, with 17 bases between. Germline-derived CDR1 and CDR2 are SGHTA and FQGNSA. The CDR3 bases are TGTGCCAGCAGCTTCGGGGGACGGAGGACGGATGGCTACACCTTC. Its translation is CASSFGGRRTDGYTF.

This rearrangement joins TRBV4-3 to TRBJ1-3, with a weak D call TRBD1 (6 bases). The CDR3 is 16 residues long. Germline V CDR1 and CDR2: LGHNA, YSLEER. The V end lost 4 bases, the J end lost 0 bases, and 13 bases lay between the germline ends. The CDR3 loop reads CASSLARDNSGNTIYF. CDR3 in DNA: TGCGCCAGCAGCCTAGCCCGGGACAACTCTGGAAACACCATATATTTT.

The chain links TRBV20-1 to TRBJ1-5; a weak D match, TRBD1 (6 bases). The CDR3 loop spans 15 amino acids. In germline, CDR1 is DFQATT, CDR2 SNEGSKA (reference sequence). V was cut by 6 bases and J by 6 bases, with 21 bases left in between. The CDR3 coding sequence is TGCAGTGCCGTCCTGGGGGCAGGTACCCGTCAGCCCCAGCATTTT. It translates to CSAVLGAGTRQPQHF.

This clonotype was seen only a few times. The V call is TRBV28, the J call TRBJ2-5; D call uncertain. The CDR3 sequence is 12 residues long. CDR1 and CDR2 (germline): MDHEN, SYDVKM. Trimming cost V 6 bases and J 5 bases, with 10 bases left between them. Here the CDR3 reads CASRRLAETQYF. For the CDR3, the DNA is TGTGCCAGCAGGAGACTTGCTGAGACCCAGTACTTC.

V usage is TRBV6-2 or TRBV6-3 and J usage is TRBJ1-5; TRBD1 is a possible D gene (5 bases). Trimming shortened V by 7 bases and J by 7 bases, and 17 bases separated the two germline ends. CDR3 size: 14 residues. Germline CDR1 reads MNHEY; CDR2 reads SVGEGT. CDR3 residues: CASTLRQFGQPQHF. The CDR3 DNA reads TGTGCCAGCACCCTTCGACAGTTCGGCCAGCCCCAGCATTTT.

The sample holds a few counts of this clonotype. This sequence may be a read error, since a much larger clone differs from it by one base. The missing conserved phenylalanine or tryptophan at the end of this CDR3 makes a read error likely. This chain connects TRBV6-2 or TRBV6-3 to TRBJ1-4; D gene ambiguous. V was trimmed by 5 bases and J by 6 bases, leaving 7 bases between them. Germline V lookup: CDR1 MNHEY, CDR2 SVGEGT. This CDR3 comprises 12 residues. The CDR3 sequence is CASSPADEKLFS. CDR3 sequence (DNA): TGTGCCAGCAGTCCCGCGGATGAAAAACTGTTTTCT.

This clonotype was detected once. The CDR3 reads CASSRGLAGVDTQYF. The DNA of the CDR3 is TGTGCCAGCAGCCGAGGACTAGCGGGGGTCGATACGCAGTATTTT. This sequence joins TRBV11-1 and TRBJ2-3; 13 nucleotides agree with TRBD2. There are 15 residues in the CDR3. CDR1 and CDR2 (germline): SGHAT, FQDESV (reference sequence). The V and J ends lost 5 bases and 6 bases, in that order; junction bases with no gene match: 5.

The chain is built from TRBV19 and TRBJ2-7, with D possibly TRBD1 on 5 matching bases. CDR1 is LNHDA, CDR2 SQIVND, per germline (reference sequence). Trimming shortened V by 4 bases and J by 2 bases, and 6 bases separated the two germline ends. The CDR3 is 12 amino acids. CDR3 sequence: CASSKGTYEQYF. In DNA, the CDR3 is TGTGCCAGTAGTAAGGGGACCTACGAGCAGTACTTC.

The chain has TRBV5-5 and TRBJ1-6, with D uncertain. Trimming took off 1 base at V and 8 bases at J, with 10 bases between the two ends. The CDR3 loop spans 14 amino acids. Germline V gene data show CDR1 as SGHKS and CDR2 as YYEKEE (reference sequence). The CDR3: CASSLRARDSPLHF. CDR3 in DNA: TGTGCCAGCAGCTTGCGGGCAAGGGATTCACCCCTCCACTTT. The whole variable domain, remainder taken from reference TRBV5-5 and TRBJ1-6, is DAGVTQSPTHLIKTRGQQVTLRCSPISGHKSVSWYQQVLGQGPQFIFQYYEKEERGRGNFPDRFSARQFPNYSSELNVNALLLGDSALYLCASSLRARDSPLHFGNGTRLTVT.

This clonotype has more than one count but fewer than ten. J is TRBJ1-2 and V is TRBV6-6; D ambiguous. The ends were cut back, 7 bases at V and 3 bases at J, with 15 bases in the middle. Germline CDR1 and CDR2: MNHNY and SVGAGI (reference sequence). This CDR3 spans 14 amino acids. This chain's CDR3 is CASKEGQDYYGYTF. The CDR3 nucleotides are TGTGCCAGCAAAGAGGGCCAGGACTACTATGGCTACACCTTC.

This clonotype was seen just once. The chain has TRBV24-1 and TRBJ2-3, with 8 bases fitting TRBD1. Unmatched junction bases numbered 5, after V lost 3 bases and J lost 7 bases. Germline V lookup: CDR1 KGHDR, CDR2 SFDVKD. The CDR3 is 14 residues long. In nucleotides, the CDR3 is TGTGCCACCAGTGATCCCAGGACAGGGAATACGCAGTATTTT. Its translation: CATSDPRTGNTQYF.

The chain employs TRBV2 and TRBJ2-1; D may be TRBD1 or TRBD2 (5 bases each). Germline values: CDR1 SNHLY, CDR2 FYNNEI. The CDR3 is made up of 13 amino acids. V lost 0 bases and J 7 bases, leaving 7 bases between the germline ends. CDR3 bases: TGTGCCAGCAGTGAAGCAGGGGAGAATGAGCAGTTCTTC. This gives the protein CASSEAGENEQFF.

This clonotype has ten or more counts. The chain carries TRBV5-4 and TRBJ2-5, with D uncertain. The V gene's germline CDR1 is SGHNT and CDR2 YYREEE (reference sequence). The length of the CDR3 is 15 residues. With 2 bases removed from V and 1 base from J, the gap between germline ends came to 12 bases. As DNA, the CDR3 is TGTGCCAGCAGCTTCACAAGCCGCCCCCAAGAGACCCAGTACTTC. It specifies CASSFTSRPQETQYF.

This clonotype was recorded a few times. V and J are TRBV27 and TRBJ1-4, with D maybe TRBD1 (5 bases). Germline CDR1 is MNHEY and CDR2 is SMNVEV (reference sequence). The CDR3 extends over 15 amino acids. V dropped 0 bases and J dropped 3 bases, with 8 bases sitting between them. The CDR3 nucleotides read TGTGCCAGCAGTTTATCCGGGGGGTCTAATGAAAAACTGTTTTTT. The encoded protein is CASSLSGGSNEKLFF.

There are a few counts of this clonotype. This chain uses TRBV6-1 with TRBJ2-5, with D possibly matching TRBD2 (6 bases). The V and J ends lost 5 bases and 2 bases respectively, with 15 bases between them. The germline V gene encodes CDR1 MNHNS and CDR2 SASEGT. The length of the CDR3 is 15 residues. CDR3 sequence reads: CASSFPRGNQETQYF. The CDR3 bases are TGTGCCAGCAGTTTCCCGCGGGGAAATCAAGAGACCCAGTACTTC.

This chain uses TRBV20-1 with TRBJ1-1; D is undetermined. With 2 bases removed from V and 1 base from J, the gap between germline ends came to 5 bases. The CDR3 totals 12 residues. Germline loops: CDR1 DFQATT, CDR2 SNEGSKA (reference sequence). The CDR3 loop reads CSARQSNTEAFF. CDR3 nucleotides: TGCAGTGCTAGACAATCGAACACTGAAGCTTTCTTT.

The gene calls are TRBV29-1 and TRBJ1-6; no definite D call. V lost 4 bases and J lost 8, with 12 bases in between. The CDR3 has 13 residues. Germline CDR1 reads SQVTM; CDR2 reads ANQGSEA. The CDR3 DNA reads as TGCAGCGTTGCGGAGGGAATGCATTCACCCCTCCACTTT. Translating it yields CSVAEGMHSPLHF.

Ten or more counts support this clonotype. This chain connects TRBV7-2 to TRBJ1-6; D not certain. V lost 3 bases, J lost 8 bases, and 8 bases lay in between. The CDR3 loop spans 13 amino acids. In germline, CDR1 is SGHTA, CDR2 FQGNSA. DNA for the CDR3: TGTGCCAGCAGCTTGGTGGGCTATTCACCCCTCCACTTT. This codes for CASSLVGYSPLHF.

The chain is built from TRBV29-1 and TRBJ1-6; no firm D call. Germline loops: CDR1 SQVTM, CDR2 ANQGSEA. The length of the CDR3 is 13 residues. Trimming shortened V by 6 bases and J by 5 bases, and 11 bases separated the two germline ends. CDR3: CSVQLTNNSPLHF. Written as DNA, the CDR3 is TGCAGCGTACAGTTGACAAATAATTCACCCCTCCACTTT.

This clonotype showed up many times. This rearrangement joins TRBV25-1 to TRBJ1-4, with unresolved D. This CDR3 has 14 residues. Per germline, CDR1 MGHDK and CDR2 SYGVNS. Trimming cost V 1 base and J 8 bases, with 11 bases left between them. The CDR3 protein is CASSESKGGEKLFF. DNA of the CDR3: TGTGCCAGCAGTGAATCAAAGGGAGGGGAAAAACTGTTTTTT.

This clonotype has more than one count but fewer than ten. The chain joins TRBV18 to TRBJ1-2; D is possibly TRBD1 (5 bases). The CDR3 loop spans 14 amino acids. V was pared by 4 bases and J by 2 bases, with 11 bases between. Looked up from germline, CDR1 is KGHSH and CDR2 is LQKENI. CDR3 amino acids: CASSRDLINYGYTF. CDR3 DNA sequence: TGTGCCAGCTCACGGGACTTAATAAACTATGGCTACACCTTC.

This clonotype was picked up a small number of times. The chain employs TRBV9 and TRBJ2-7; D not resolved. V dropped 0 bases and J dropped 5 bases, with 15 bases sitting between them. In germline, CDR1 is SGDLS, CDR2 YYNGEE. The CDR3 has 15 residues. The DNA for the CDR3 is TGTGCCAGCAGCGTAGCCGCGGCCGGCTGGGACGAGCAGTACTTC. Protein: CASSVAAAGWDEQYF.

The table lists this clonotype with a few counts. This sequence joins TRBV20-1 and TRBJ2-5, with 11 bases that match TRBD1. V shed 6 bases, J shed 3 bases, and the junction held 9 bases outside the gene matches. This CDR3 contains 15 residues. Germline CDR1 is DFQATT and CDR2 is SNEGSKA (reference sequence). In DNA, the CDR3 is TGCAGTGCCCCGGGACAGGGGGGACGGGAAGAGACCCAGTACTTC. Its protein product is CSAPGQGGREETQYF.

This clonotype was seen more than once but under ten times. The rearrangement joins TRBV12-3 or TRBV12-4 to TRBJ1-2; 9 positions agree with TRBD1. This CDR3 is built from 17 residues. Germline trimming cut 5 bases from V and 4 bases from J; bases unmatched to any gene: 14. The CDR3 DNA sequence: TGTGCCAGCAGTGGTGCCGGGACAGGGAGTGGTGGCTATGGCTACACCTTC. This translates into CASSGAGTGSGGYGYTF.

CDR3: CASSLAQGGQEVIFPGYTF. The CDR3 DNA reads TGTGCCAGCAGCTTAGCACAGGGGGGACAGGAAGTGATCTTCCCTGGCTACACCTTC. The chain joins TRBV7-9 to TRBJ1-2; 8 nucleotides align to TRBD1. CDR1 and CDR2 from the germline V gene are SEHNR and FQNEAQ (reference sequence). This CDR3 is 19 amino acids long. V shed 0 bases, J shed 7 bases, and the junction held 19 bases outside the gene matches.

This clonotype was detected a few times. CDR3 sequence: CSASRDPRVALAFF. In nucleotides, the CDR3 is TGCAGTGCTAGTCGGGATCCACGAGTAGCATTGGCTTTCTTT. J is TRBJ1-1 and V is TRBV20-1; D gene ambiguous. The V and J ends lost 3 bases and 11 bases respectively, with 22 bases between them. Germline V gene sequence: CDR1 DFQATT, CDR2 SNEGSKA (reference sequence). This CDR3 region has 14 residues.

This clonotype has a handful of counts. CDR3 nucleotides: TGCGCCAGCAGCCAACTGGGGGGGGGAAACACAGATACGCAGTATTTT. Translation gives CASSQLGGGNTDTQYF. The chain links TRBV4-1 to TRBJ2-3; 7 bases align to TRBD2. Unmatched junction bases numbered 7, after V lost 2 bases and J lost 2 bases. The CDR3 has 16 amino acids. CDR1 is MGHRA, CDR2 YSYEKL, per germline.

This clonotype was observed a handful of times. This sequence joins TRBV6-5 and TRBJ2-5; D is perhaps TRBD1 (6 bases). The CDR3 has 14 residues. Trimming stripped 4 bases from V and 1 base from J, with 10 bases between. The germline V gene encodes CDR1 MNHEY and CDR2 SVGAGI. The CDR3 loop reads CASSSADSQETQYF. CDR3 nucleotides: TGTGCCAGCAGTTCCGCGGACAGCCAAGAGACCCAGTACTTC.